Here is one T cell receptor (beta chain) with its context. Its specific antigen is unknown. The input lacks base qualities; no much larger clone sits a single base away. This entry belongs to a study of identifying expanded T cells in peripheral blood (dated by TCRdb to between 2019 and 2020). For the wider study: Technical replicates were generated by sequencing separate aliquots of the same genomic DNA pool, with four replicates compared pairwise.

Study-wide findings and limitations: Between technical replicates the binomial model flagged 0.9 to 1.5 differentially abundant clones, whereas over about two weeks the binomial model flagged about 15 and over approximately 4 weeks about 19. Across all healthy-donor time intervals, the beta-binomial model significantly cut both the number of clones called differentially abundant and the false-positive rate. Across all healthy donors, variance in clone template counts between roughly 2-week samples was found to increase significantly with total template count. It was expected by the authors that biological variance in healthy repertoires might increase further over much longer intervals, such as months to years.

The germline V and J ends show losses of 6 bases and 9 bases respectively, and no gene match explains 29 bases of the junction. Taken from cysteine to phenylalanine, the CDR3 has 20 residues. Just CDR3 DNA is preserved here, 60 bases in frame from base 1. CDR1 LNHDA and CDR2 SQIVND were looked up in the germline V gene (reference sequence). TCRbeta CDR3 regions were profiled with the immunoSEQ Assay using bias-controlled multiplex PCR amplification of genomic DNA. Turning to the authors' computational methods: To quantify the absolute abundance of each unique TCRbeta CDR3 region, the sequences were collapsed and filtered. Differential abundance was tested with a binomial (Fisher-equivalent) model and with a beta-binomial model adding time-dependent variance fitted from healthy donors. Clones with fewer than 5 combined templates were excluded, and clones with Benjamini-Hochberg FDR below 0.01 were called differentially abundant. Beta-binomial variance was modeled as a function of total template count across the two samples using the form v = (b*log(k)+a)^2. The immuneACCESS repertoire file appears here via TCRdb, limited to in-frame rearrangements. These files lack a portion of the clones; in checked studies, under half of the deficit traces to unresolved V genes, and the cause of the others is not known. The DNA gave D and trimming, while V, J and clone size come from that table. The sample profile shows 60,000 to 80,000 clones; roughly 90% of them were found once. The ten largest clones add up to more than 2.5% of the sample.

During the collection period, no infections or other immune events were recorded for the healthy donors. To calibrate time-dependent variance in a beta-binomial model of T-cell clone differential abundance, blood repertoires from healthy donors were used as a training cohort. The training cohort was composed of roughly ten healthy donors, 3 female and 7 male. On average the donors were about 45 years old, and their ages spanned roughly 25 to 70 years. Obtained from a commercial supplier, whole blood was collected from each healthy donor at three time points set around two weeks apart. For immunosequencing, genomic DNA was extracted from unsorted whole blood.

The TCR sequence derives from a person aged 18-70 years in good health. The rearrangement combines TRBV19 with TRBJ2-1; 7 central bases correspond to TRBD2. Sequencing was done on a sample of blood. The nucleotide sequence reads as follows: TGTGCCAGTAGCCTGAGGAGCGGGACTCCCCTGATCCCATCTCCTAGTGAGCAGTTCTTC. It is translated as CASSLRSGTPLIPSPSEQFF.